The 30 T cell receptor beta chains below all came from one sample that was sequenced in a study of blood T cell repertoires in COVID-19. This table comes from immunoSEQ multiplex PCR, and its TCRdb copy is limited to in-frame clones, with some not included. Altogether 240,000 or so clones are present, roughly 88% being singletons, with the ten largest covering over 9%. The sequenced material came from peripheral blood. These receptors all come from a man at least 80 years old with acute or convalescent COVID-19.

The chain links TRBV19 to TRBJ1-2; 8 bases fit TRBD1. The V and J ends lost 5 bases and 2 bases, in that order; junction bases with no gene match: 10. CDR3 length equals 16 residues. Germline values: CDR1 LNHDA, CDR2 SQIVND (reference sequence). CDR3 region: CASSPGDRFANYGYTF. The CDR3 DNA follows: TGTGCCAGTAGTCCAGGGGACAGGTTTGCAAACTATGGCTACACCTTC.

The V call is TRBV6-5, the J call TRBJ1-2, with 10 positions matching TRBD1. After removal of 6 bases from V and 3 bases from J, the junction contained 1 base not matched to a gene. This CDR3 has 13 amino acids. Germline lookup yields CDR1 MNHEY and CDR2 SVGAGI. The CDR3 loop is CASSDRGHYGYTF. The CDR3 DNA reads TGTGCCAGCAGCGACAGGGGGCACTATGGCTACACCTTC.

This chain joins TRBV5-8 and TRBJ2-5; D unresolved. Germline lookup yields CDR1 SGHTS and CDR2 YDEGEE. CDR3 length: 15 amino acids. The V end was cut by 0 bases, the J end by 5 bases, with 14 bases between. The CDR3 bases are TGTGCCAGCAGCTTGGGCCCCCCACGAAGCGAGACCCAGTACTTC. Translating gives CASSLGPPRSETQYF.

Only one count was recorded for this clone. The rearrangement joins TRBV7-2 to TRBJ1-5, with D tentatively TRBD1 (5 bases). This CDR3 has 15 residues. CDR1 and CDR2 (germline): SGHTA, FQGNSA. V was cut by 2 bases and J by 4 bases, with 12 bases left in between. The CDR3 DNA follows: TGTGCCAGCAGCTTATCGGGGGTGTTAAATCAGCCCCAGCATTTT. It encodes CASSLSGVLNQPQHF.

The chain links TRBV15 to TRBJ1-5, with D hard to call. V lost 0 bases and J 0 bases, leaving 15 bases between the germline ends. Germline assignment: CDR1 LNHNV and CDR2 YYDKDF (reference sequence). The CDR3 runs to 18 residues. The CDR3 loop reads CATSRDRGGSYSNQPQHF. CDR3 nucleotides: TGTGCCACCAGCAGAGATCGGGGAGGGTCGTATAGCAATCAGCCCCAGCATTTT.

The J gene is TRBJ2-7, the V gene TRBV28; D may be TRBD2 (5 bases). Trimming removed 6 bases at V and 7 bases at J, with 19 bases between. This CDR3 is 14 amino acids long. Germline V gives CDR1 MDHEN, CDR2 SYDVKM. CDR3 bases: TGTGCCAGCAGGAAGGACTGGGCCCCGAGTGAGCAGTACTTC. The encoded protein is CASRKDWAPSEQYF.

The V and J genes are TRBV5-5 and TRBJ2-1; 7 bases are a match to TRBD2. Per germline, CDR1 SGHKS and CDR2 YYEKEE (reference sequence). The junction had 6 bases not matched to a gene; V was cut back by 7 bases and J by 2 bases. The length of the CDR3 is 14 residues. The CDR3: CASAGGGTYNEQFF. The CDR3 bases are TGTGCCAGCGCTGGCGGGGGTACCTACAATGAGCAGTTCTTC.

The chain employs TRBV6-6 and TRBJ2-5; D perhaps matches TRBD2 (5 bases). The CDR3 is 14 residues long. The germline gives CDR1 MNHNY, CDR2 SVGAGI (reference sequence). Trimming shortened V by 0 bases and J by 11 bases, and 16 bases separated the two germline ends. The CDR3 bases are TGTGCCAGCAGTTACTCAAATCCCAAAGAGGGACAGTACTTC. Amino acid sequence: CASSYSNPKEGQYF.

The genes are TRBV6-5 and TRBJ1-1; D ambiguous. This CDR3 is built from 13 residues. Germline CDR1 is MNHEY and CDR2 is SVGAGI. The V and J ends lost 6 bases and 0 bases respectively, with 8 bases between them. Written as DNA, the CDR3 is TGTGCCAGCAGAGCTACAGTGAACACTGAAGCTTTCTTT. Amino acids: CASRATVNTEAFF.

This chain uses TRBV6-5 with TRBJ2-3, with TRBD2 matching over 7 bases. With V trimmed by 6 bases and J by 15 bases, 12 bases remained unmatched. The CDR3 is 12 residues long. CDR1 MNHEY and CDR2 SVGAGI come from the germline V gene. CDR3 nucleotides: TGTGCCAGCAGCCTACCCGGGGAGGGGATTTATTTT. Translated: CASSLPGEGIYF.

J is TRBJ1-6 and V is TRBV6-4; TRBD1 matches 7 bases. The V segment lost 5 bases and the J segment 10 bases; nucleotides outside the gene matches: 8. Looked up from germline, CDR1 is MRHNA and CDR2 is SNTAGT. This CDR3 spans 14 amino acids. Here the CDR3 DNA reads TGTGCCAGCAGTCCGTCAGGGGGAGTATCACCCCTCCACTTT. This encodes CASSPSGGVSPLHF.

The gene calls are TRBV3-1 (or the pseudogene TRBV3-2) and TRBJ1-2; D unresolved. V lost 4 bases and J lost 2, with 5 bases in between. CDR1 is LGHDT and CDR2 is YNNKEL in the germline V gene (reference sequence). This CDR3 has 12 residues. The CDR3 region has the DNA TGTGCCAGCAGCCCCGGGAACTATGGCTACACCTTC. This gives the protein CASSPGNYGYTF.

This chain links TRBV19 with TRBJ1-5, with 9 bases matching TRBD1. The CDR3 consists of 15 residues. Germline V CDR1 and CDR2: LNHDA, SQIVND (reference sequence). V was clipped by 5 bases and J by 8 bases; unmatched bases: 10. CDR3 residues: CASSARNRGREPQHF. DNA for the CDR3: TGTGCCAGTAGTGCCCGAAACAGGGGGCGGGAGCCCCAGCATTTT.

This clone was observed a single time. The V gene is TRBV19, the J gene TRBJ1-6; 8 nucleotides line up with TRBD1. This CDR3 has 17 residues. CDR1 and CDR2 (germline): LNHDA, SQIVND (reference sequence). The J segment lost 0 bases and the V segment lost 4 bases, leaving 5 bases of the junction unmatched. For the CDR3, the DNA is TGTGCCAGTAGTAGGACAGGGATCGGCTCCTATAATTCACCCCTCCACTTT. Protein product: CASSRTGIGSYNSPLHF.

The J gene is TRBJ1-4, the V gene TRBV7-2; D is uncertain. Germline lookup yields CDR1 SGHTA and CDR2 FQGNSA. The V and J ends lost 5 bases and 8 bases respectively, with 9 bases between them. The CDR3 covers 12 residues. CDR3 protein: CASSPAREKLFF. CDR3 nucleotides: TGTGCCAGCAGCCCTGCTAGGGAAAAACTGTTTTTT.

This chain uses TRBV11-2 with TRBJ1-6; 7 bases are shared with TRBD1. The CDR3 contains 15 residues. CDR1 is SGHAT, CDR2 FQNNGV, per germline. J lost 4 bases, V lost 3 bases, and 3 bases had no gene match. The CDR3 region has the DNA TGTGCCAGCAGCTTCGGGACAGTGTATAATTCACCCCTCCACTTT. Residues: CASSFGTVYNSPLHF.

Concerning this clone itself: Other DNA sequences in this sample translate to the same CDR3. CDR3 loop: CSASRGEAFF. CDR3 bases: TGCAGTGCAAGCCGGGGTGAAGCTTTCTTT. The rearrangement joins TRBV20-1 to TRBJ1-1; D not resolved. This CDR3 comprises 10 residues. CDR1 is DFQATT, CDR2 SNEGSKA, per germline (reference sequence). Trimming stripped 6 bases from V and 7 bases from J, with 9 bases between.

The chain recombines TRBV6-5 with TRBJ1-3; D remains ambiguous. The V end lost 5 bases, the J end lost 2 bases, and 13 bases lay between the germline ends. Germline V lookup: CDR1 MNHEY, CDR2 SVGAGI. The CDR3 sequence is 15 residues long. CDR3 in amino acids: CASSPRIGPGNTIYF. CDR3 DNA sequence: TGTGCCAGCAGTCCCCGAATTGGGCCTGGAAACACCATATATTTT.

The V call is TRBV15, the J call TRBJ1-6, with D perhaps matching TRBD1 (5 bases). V lost 1 base, J lost 7 bases, and 11 bases lay in between. Germline loops: CDR1 LNHNV, CDR2 YYDKDF (reference sequence). The CDR3 sequence is 15 residues long. The DNA for the CDR3 is TGTGCCACCAGCAGAGGCAGGGCGGTGAATTCACCCCTCCACTTT. This translates into CATSRGRAVNSPLHF. Using reference TRBV15 and TRBJ1-6 for the parts outside the CDR3, the full variable domain is DAMVIQNPRYQVTQFGKPVTLSCSQTLNHNVMYWYQQKSSQAPKLLFHYYDKDFNNEADTPDNFQSRRPNTSFCFLDIRSPGLGDTAMYLCATSRGRAVNSPLHFGNGTRLTVT.

This clone has just a few counts. This chain uses TRBV27 with TRBJ1-1; no clear D gene. Germline-derived CDR1 and CDR2 are MNHEY and SMNVEV (reference sequence). V was shortened by 0 bases and J by 4 bases, with 9 bases between the two germline ends. The CDR3 runs 14 residues. CDR3 amino acids: CASSLSLPITEAFF. The CDR3, as DNA: TGTGCCAGCAGTTTATCGCTCCCTATCACTGAAGCTTTCTTT.

The DNA of the CDR3 is TGTGCCAGTAGTCTGACAGAGAACTATGGCTACACCTTC. It is translated as CASSLTENYGYTF. The rearrangement links TRBV19 to TRBJ1-2; maybe TRBD1 (5 bases). The germline gives CDR1 LNHDA, CDR2 SQIVND (reference sequence). The CDR3 runs to 13 residues. Trimming removed 5 bases from V and 2 bases from J, with 9 bases in between.

The gene calls are TRBV16 and TRBJ2-2; D possibly corresponds to TRBD1 (6 bases). Germline V gives CDR1 KGHSY, CDR2 FQNENV. Trimming took 4 bases from V and 10 from J, leaving 10 bases between them. The CDR3 spans 12 residues. DNA of the CDR3: TGTGCCAGCAGCCCAACAGGGTCGGAGCTGTTTTTT. Translation gives CASSPTGSELFF.

The chain is built from TRBV7-9 and TRBJ2-1, with a possible D match to TRBD1 (6 bases). Trimming stripped 5 bases from V and 2 bases from J, with 16 bases between. This CDR3 has 16 amino acids. Germline assignment: CDR1 SEHNR and CDR2 FQNEAQ (reference sequence). DNA of the CDR3: TGTGCCAGCAGCCCTGGGACATTGGGCCCCTACAATGAGCAGTTCTTC. This translates into CASSPGTLGPYNEQFF.

The chain uses TRBV7-8 and TRBJ2-7; the D is unclear. V was shortened by 2 bases and J by 6 bases, with 8 bases between the two germline ends. The CDR3 loop spans 12 amino acids. Germline CDR1 reads SGHVS; CDR2 reads FQNEAQ. The CDR3 spells CASSLLRGEQYF. CDR3 bases: TGTGCCAGCAGCTTACTGCGTGGCGAGCAGTACTTC.

CDR3 loop: CASSYRGAGGKAFF. In nucleotides, the CDR3 is TGTGCCAGCAGTTACCGCGGAGCGGGGGGGAAAGCTTTCTTT. The chain joins TRBV6-6 to TRBJ1-1; D is perhaps TRBD1 (5 bases). V was cut by 2 bases and J by 9 bases, with 16 bases left in between. The CDR3 sequence is 14 residues long. Germline V gene data show CDR1 as MNHNY and CDR2 as SVGAGI (reference sequence).

This chain connects TRBV10-3 to TRBJ1-1, with 8 bases that match TRBD1. The CDR3 sequence is 14 residues long. Trimming removed 3 bases from V and 10 bases from J; junction bases left unmatched: 10. CDR1 and CDR2 from the germline V gene are ENHRY and SYGVKD. CDR3 amino acids: CAISDLTGGDRAFF. DNA of the CDR3: TGTGCCATCAGTGACCTTACAGGGGGGGACAGAGCTTTCTTT.

The V gene is TRBV5-1, the J gene TRBJ2-1, with 9 bases matching TRBD2. CDR3 length: 16 amino acids. V trimming: 4 bases; J trimming: 6 bases; junction bases outside the gene matches: 11. The germline CDR1 and CDR2 sequences are SGHRS and YFSETQ. Here the CDR3 DNA reads TGCGCCAGCAGCGTACAAGCGGGGGGCCTAGGCAATGAGCAGTTCTTC. Its protein is CASSVQAGGLGNEQFF.

The chain carries TRBV11-2 and TRBJ1-2; 7 bases line up with TRBD1. Losses at the gene ends were 1 base for V and 0 bases for J; bases not matched to a gene: 5. Germline CDR1 reads SGHAT; CDR2 reads FQNNGV. The CDR3 spans 16 residues. The CDR3, as DNA: TGTGCCAGCAGCTTAGGTCGTCAGGGGGCTAACTATGGCTACACCTTC. Protein product: CASSLGRQGANYGYTF.

The chain is built from TRBV25-1 and TRBJ1-2; D remains ambiguous. V dropped 3 bases and J dropped 8 bases, with 7 bases sitting between them. CDR1 is MGHDK and CDR2 is SYGVNS in the germline V gene. The CDR3 is 11 residues long. CDR3 region: CASSEVEGYTF. The CDR3 nucleotides are TGTGCCAGCAGTGAGGTGGAGGGCTACACCTTC.

This chain connects TRBV24-1 to TRBJ1-2; D is ambiguous. This CDR3 spans 13 amino acids. Germline V gene data show CDR1 as KGHDR and CDR2 as SFDVKD. V lost 4 bases and J 3 bases, leaving 8 bases between the germline ends. The CDR3: CATSEGGYYGYTF. In DNA, the CDR3 is TGTGCCACCAGTGAGGGAGGGTACTATGGCTACACCTTC.